The 26 T cell receptor beta chains presented below share a single source sample, sequenced in a study of identical twins. TCRdb reanalysed the 5' RACE reads using MiXCR and keeps one entry per CDR3 protein. Of approximately 210,000 distinct CDR3 sequences in the sample, around 10% were seen once. Sequencing was done on a sample of memory (CD45RO+) T cells sorted from blood. The receptor source for this set is a woman in her late teens or twenties in good health.

This clonotype was recorded many times. Here the CDR3 reads CASSLGPLQETQYF. The DNA of the CDR3 is TGTGCCAGCAGCTTAGGACCCCTCCAAGAGACCCAGTACTTC. The chain links TRBV7-9 to TRBJ2-5; no clear D. Trimming removed 1 base at V and 1 base at J, with 7 bases between. From germline, CDR1 is SEHNR and CDR2 FQNEAQ (reference sequence). The CDR3 loop spans 14 amino acids.

The chain links TRBV7-2 to TRBJ2-5; 10 bases line up with TRBD2. Germline CDR1 is SGHTA and CDR2 is FQGNSA. This CDR3 region has 16 residues. The J segment lost 5 bases and the V segment lost 2 bases, leaving 8 bases of the junction unmatched. CDR3 in DNA: TGTGCCAGCAGCTTATGGCTAGCGGGAGCTCTGGAGACCCAGTACTTC. Its protein is CASSLWLAGALETQYF.

This clonotype was recorded at least ten times. V and J are TRBV5-1 and TRBJ2-3; maybe TRBD2 (5 bases). The ends were cut back, 3 bases at V and 1 base at J, with 9 bases in the middle. There are 14 residues in the CDR3. In germline, CDR1 is SGHRS, CDR2 YFSETQ. DNA of the CDR3: TGCGCCAGCAGCTCGGACTGGGGCACAGATACGCAGTATTTT. Its protein product is CASSSDWGTDTQYF.

The chain links TRBV12-3 or TRBV12-4 to TRBJ2-3, with D uncertain. The CDR3 is 17 residues long. The V end lost 2 bases, the J end lost 1 base, and 16 bases lay between the germline ends. CDR3 residues: CASSLTVYRGGTDTQYF. Here the CDR3 DNA reads TGTGCCAGCAGTTTAACCGTCTACCGAGGCGGCACAGATACGCAGTATTTT.

V usage is TRBV15 and J usage is TRBJ2-1; D is undetermined. CDR3 length equals 15 residues. The germline V gene has CDR1 LNHNV and CDR2 YYDKDF (reference sequence). V was shortened by 1 base and J by 2 bases, with 9 bases between the two germline ends. The CDR3 protein is CATSRVLPTYNEQFF. Written as DNA, the CDR3 is TGTGCCACCAGCAGAGTCCTTCCTACCTACAATGAGCAGTTCTTC.

This clonotype was seen a few times. The chain couples TRBV2 to TRBJ2-7; either TRBD1 or TRBD2 may supply D (5 bases each). V dropped 6 bases and J dropped 3 bases, with 9 bases sitting between them. The CDR3 spans 12 residues. Germline V lookup: CDR1 SNHLY, CDR2 FYNNEI. In nucleotides, the CDR3 is TGTGCCAGCAGGGGACGGTTCTACGAGCAGTACTTC. Its protein is CASRGRFYEQYF.

This clonotype was seen many times. The chain recombines TRBV9 with TRBJ1-1, with a weak D call TRBD1 (5 bases). Germline V CDR1 and CDR2: SGDLS, YYNGEE. V was cut by 7 bases and J by 0 bases, with 16 bases left in between. This CDR3 comprises 15 residues. The CDR3 spells CASGAGALLNTEAFF. CDR3 DNA: TGTGCCAGCGGGGCAGGCGCTCTTCTGAACACTGAAGCTTTCTTT.

This clonotype was seen more than once but under ten times. The chain is built from TRBV6-5 and TRBJ2-1; D unclear. Germline V gives CDR1 MNHEY, CDR2 SVGAGI. V shed 0 bases and J shed 0 bases, with 9 bases lying between them. The CDR3 is made up of 16 amino acids. CDR3 protein: CASSYSRIHSYNEQFF. The CDR3 DNA sequence: TGTGCCAGCAGTTACTCTAGGATCCACTCCTACAATGAGCAGTTCTTC.

This clonotype came up many times. V and J are TRBV12-3 or TRBV12-4 and TRBJ2-1; D is undetermined. This CDR3 region has 12 residues. V lost 1 base to trimming and J lost 9 bases, with 7 bases between them. The CDR3 loop is CASSLGFAEQFF. In DNA, the CDR3 is TGTGCCAGCAGTTTAGGCTTCGCTGAGCAGTTCTTC.

This chain's CDR3 is CASSEWVRGPNTGELFF. CDR3 sequence (DNA): TGCGCCAGCAGTGAGTGGGTCAGGGGGCCCAACACCGGGGAGCTGTTTTTT. The chain combines TRBV10-1 with TRBJ2-2, with 8 positions matching TRBD1. The CDR3 runs to 17 residues. Per germline, CDR1 WNHNN and CDR2 SYGVQD (reference sequence). V lost 1 base and J lost 2; bases outside the gene matches: 6.

The chain carries TRBV7-2 and TRBJ2-5; TRBD2 aligns across 7 bases. V lost 5 bases to trimming and J lost 6 bases; unmatched junction nucleotides: 18. The CDR3 has 17 amino acids. Germline loops: CDR1 SGHTA, CDR2 FQGNSA. In DNA form, the CDR3 reads TGTGCCAGCAGCCGGTGGTCGACTAGCCGGGCCCCGAAGACCCAGTACTTC. Protein: CASSRWSTSRAPKTQYF.

A few counts support this clonotype. CDR3 in DNA: TGTGCCAGCTCACGCCGGCCCACTCTGGAGGACACTGAAGCTTTCTTT. This sequence encodes CASSRRPTLEDTEAFF. The chain employs TRBV18 and TRBJ1-1, with D unresolved. Trimming took off 4 bases at V and 3 bases at J, with 18 bases between the two ends. Per the germline V gene, CDR1 is KGHSH and CDR2 is LQKENI. The CDR3 runs 16 residues.

The rearrangement uses TRBV12-3 or TRBV12-4 and TRBJ2-7, with 7 bases fitting TRBD1. V lost 6 bases, J lost 1 base, and 0 bases stayed unmatched. The length of the CDR3 is 12 residues. For the CDR3, the DNA is TGTGCCAGCAGGGGACAGTCCTACGAGCAGTACTTC. Protein product: CASRGQSYEQYF.

The rearrangement links TRBV12-3 or TRBV12-4 to TRBJ1-1, with unresolved D. With 4 bases removed from V and 0 bases from J, the gap between germline ends came to 18 bases. The CDR3 is 17 amino acids. CDR3 amino acids: CASSSTHGLSMNTEAFF. CDR3 DNA: TGTGCCAGCAGTTCAACCCACGGACTGTCCATGAACACTGAAGCTTTCTTT.

This sequence joins TRBV6-1 and TRBJ1-5, with D possibly matching TRBD1 (5 bases). Germline loops: CDR1 MNHNS, CDR2 SASEGT. This CDR3 region has 16 residues. Between the trimmed V and J ends, which lost 6 bases and 0 bases, there was a span of 15 bases. In nucleotides, the CDR3 is TGTGCCAGCAGATCCCGCCGGGGGGATAGCAATCAGCCCCAGCATTTT. Amino acids: CASRSRRGDSNQPQHF.

This clonotype was counted only a few times. This sequence joins TRBV20-1 and TRBJ2-1, with D perhaps matching TRBD2 (6 bases). There are 15 residues in the CDR3. V was clipped by 5 bases and J by 5 bases, with 19 bases between them. CDR1 and CDR2 (germline): DFQATT, SNEGSKA (reference sequence). CDR3 region: CSALPAGTQNNEQFF. The CDR3 coding sequence is TGCAGTGCTCTCCCCGCGGGAACCCAGAACAATGAGCAGTTCTTC.

V usage is TRBV5-6 and J usage is TRBJ2-1, with 8 bases identical to TRBD1. The V gene's germline CDR1 is SGHDT and CDR2 YYEEEE. This CDR3 has 15 residues. V lost 4 bases, J lost 0 bases, and 3 bases stayed unmatched. DNA of the CDR3: TGTGCCAGCAGCCTAGACAGGGGCTCCTACAATGAGCAGTTCTTC. Protein sequence: CASSLDRGSYNEQFF.

This chain joins TRBV4-2 and TRBJ2-2; 9 positions match TRBD1. V gave up 3 bases and J gave up 1 base; unmatched junction bases: 6. CDR1 is LGHNA, CDR2 YNFKEQ, per germline. This CDR3 has 17 residues. The DNA for the CDR3 is TGTGCCAGCAGCCAGGCATTGGGACAGGGGAACACCGGGGAGCTGTTTTTT. It specifies CASSQALGQGNTGELFF.

This chain uses TRBV7-2 with TRBJ2-1; D perhaps matches TRBD1 (5 bases). V was trimmed by 5 bases and J by 3 bases, leaving 14 bases between them. CDR1 is SGHTA and CDR2 is FQGNSA in the germline V gene. The CDR3 runs to 15 residues. For the CDR3, the DNA is TGTGCCAGCAGCCGGACACCGTACCACTACAATGAGCAGTTCTTC. Its translation is CASSRTPYHYNEQFF.

V and J are TRBV7-8 and TRBJ2-7; D remains ambiguous. This CDR3 is 14 amino acids long. CDR1 is SGHVS and CDR2 is FQNEAQ in the germline V gene. Trimming took off 3 bases at V and 5 bases at J, with 14 bases between the two ends. This CDR3 is CASSFAFPTHEQYF. The CDR3, as DNA: TGTGCCAGCAGCTTTGCCTTTCCGACCCACGAGCAGTACTTC. Full variable domain (remainder filled in from reference TRBV7-8 and TRBJ2-7): GAGVSQSPRYKVAKRGQDVALRCDPISGHVSLFWYQQALGQGPEFLTYFQNEAQLDKSGLPSDRFFAERPEGSVSTLKIQRTQQEDSAVYLCASSFAFPTHEQYFGPGTRLTVT.

This clonotype was counted only a few times. The chain recombines TRBV20-1 with TRBJ1-2; D uncertain. The germline V gene has CDR1 DFQATT and CDR2 SNEGSKA (reference sequence). V shed 4 bases and J shed 0 bases, with 12 bases lying between them. This CDR3 is 14 amino acids long. The CDR3 nucleotides are TGCAGTGCTACCTACCGAGGTGCTAACTATGGCTACACCTTC. Protein product: CSATYRGANYGYTF.

By frequency in the sample, this clonotype is medium-sized (0.01 to 0.1%). The V and J genes are TRBV12-3 or TRBV12-4 and TRBJ2-3; 11 bases align to TRBD2. Trimming took 6 bases from V and 6 from J; bases not matched to a gene: 2. The CDR3 sequence is 13 residues long. In DNA, the CDR3 is TGTGCCAGCAGCCCTAGCGGGGGGGATACGCAGTATTTT. It yields the protein CASSPSGGDTQYF.

There are a few counts of this clonotype. The gene calls are TRBV10-3 and TRBJ2-2; 10 bases match TRBD1. Germline V gene sequence: CDR1 ENHRY, CDR2 SYGVKD. The V gene end was trimmed by 10 bases and the J gene end by 1 base; junction bases not matched to a gene: 3. CDR3 length: 14 residues. Here the CDR3 reads CATGTGENTGELFF. The CDR3 DNA reads as TGTGCCACGGGGACAGGGGAGAACACCGGGGAGCTGTTTTTT.

The chain combines TRBV3-1 with TRBJ2-1; 9 bases map to TRBD2. The germline V gene encodes CDR1 LGHDT and CDR2 YNNKEL (reference sequence). This CDR3 region has 19 residues. Trimming cost V 5 bases and J 3 bases; bases outside gene matches: 17. In DNA form, the CDR3 reads TGTGCCAGCAGCTCTCCCCCCGGACCATCTAGCGGGAACTACAATGAGCAGTTCTTC. Its protein product is CASSSPPGPSSGNYNEQFF.

This clonotype was observed a handful of times. This sequence joins TRBV5-1 and TRBJ2-7; 8 bases line up with TRBD1. The J segment lost 4 bases and the V segment lost 0 bases, leaving 6 bases of the junction unmatched. The germline CDR1 and CDR2 sequences are SGHRS and YFSETQ. The CDR3 spans 15 residues. The CDR3 loop is CASSLGGQAFYEQYF. CDR3 coding DNA: TGCGCCAGCAGCTTGGGGGGACAGGCGTTTTACGAGCAGTACTTC.

This clonotype was detected many times. V usage is TRBV12-3 or TRBV12-4 and J usage is TRBJ2-1; tentatively, D is TRBD1 or TRBD2 (5 bases each). The V end lost 6 bases, the J end lost 10 bases, and 22 bases lay between the germline ends. CDR3 size: 15 residues. DNA for the CDR3: TGTGCCAGCAGCCATACGGGACCCAGGGCAGGGGAGCAGTTCTTC. Residues: CASSHTGPRAGEQFF.